This T cell receptor (beta chain) was documented in a study of cytomegalovirus exposure and HLA in healthy donors. The donors were in the roughly 120-subject validation cohort; that cohort was separate from the roughly 700-subject first cohort. General observations from the study: With high specificity and sensitivity, the classifier reportedly diagnosed cytomegalovirus status. The tendency of first-cohort TCR clusters to co-occur in the roughly 120 validation repertoires was identified by a subsequent analysis. In vitro testing confirmed a few CMV-associated chains as specific for CMV antigens.

Trimming removed 6 bases from V and 4 bases from J; junction bases left unmatched: 9. Germline lookup yields CDR1 MNHEY and CDR2 SVGAGI. This CDR3 has 15 residues. As regards this clone: What it binds is not known.

Sequencing used immunoSEQ multiplex PCR; TCRdb keeps in-frame clones, though not all of them. Among some 260,000 clones listed, about nine tenths were seen once. The sequenced material came from PBMCs. This sequence joins TRBV6-5 and TRBJ2-5; 9 nucleotides line up with TRBD2. This TCR was sampled from a woman aged 25 to 39 in good health and CMV-seronegative. CDR3 loop: CASRVSGSFGETQYF. CDR3 sequence (DNA): TGTGCCAGCAGGGTTAGCGGGAGTTTCGGAGAGACCCAGTACTTC.